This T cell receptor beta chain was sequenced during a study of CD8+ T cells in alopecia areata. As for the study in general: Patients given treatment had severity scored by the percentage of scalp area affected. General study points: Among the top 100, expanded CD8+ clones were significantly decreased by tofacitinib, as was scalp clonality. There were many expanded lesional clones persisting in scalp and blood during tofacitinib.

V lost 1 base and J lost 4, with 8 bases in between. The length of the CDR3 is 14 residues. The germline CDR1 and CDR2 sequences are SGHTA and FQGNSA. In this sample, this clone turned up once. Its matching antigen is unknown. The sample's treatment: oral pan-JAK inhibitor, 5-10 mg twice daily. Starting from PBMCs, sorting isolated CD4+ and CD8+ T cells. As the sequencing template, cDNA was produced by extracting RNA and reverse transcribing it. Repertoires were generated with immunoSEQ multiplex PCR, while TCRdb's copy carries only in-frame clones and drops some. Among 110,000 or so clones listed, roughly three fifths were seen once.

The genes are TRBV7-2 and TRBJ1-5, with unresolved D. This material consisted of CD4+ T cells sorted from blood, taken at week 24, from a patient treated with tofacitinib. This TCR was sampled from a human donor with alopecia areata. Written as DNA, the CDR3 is TGTGCCAGCAGCTTAGTTACACCGAATCAGCCCCAGCATTTT. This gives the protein CASSLVTPNQPQHF.